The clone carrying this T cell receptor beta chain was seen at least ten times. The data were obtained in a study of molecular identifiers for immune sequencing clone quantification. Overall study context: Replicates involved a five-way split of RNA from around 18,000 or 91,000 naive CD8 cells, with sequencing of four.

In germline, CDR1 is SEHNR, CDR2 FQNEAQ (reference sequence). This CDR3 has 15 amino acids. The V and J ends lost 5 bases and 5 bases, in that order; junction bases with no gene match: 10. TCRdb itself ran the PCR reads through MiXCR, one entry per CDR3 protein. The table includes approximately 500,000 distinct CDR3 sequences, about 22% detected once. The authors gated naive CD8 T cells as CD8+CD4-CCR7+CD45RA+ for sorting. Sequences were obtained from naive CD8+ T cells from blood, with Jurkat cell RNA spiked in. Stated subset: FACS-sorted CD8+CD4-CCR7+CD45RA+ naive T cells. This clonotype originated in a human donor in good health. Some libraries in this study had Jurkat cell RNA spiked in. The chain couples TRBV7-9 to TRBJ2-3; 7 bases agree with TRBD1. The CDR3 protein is CASSVGTVNGDTQYF. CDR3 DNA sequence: TGTGCCAGCAGCGTCGGGACAGTAAACGGAGATACGCAGTATTTT.